Listed below are T cell receptor beta chains from one sample, sequenced in a study of blood T cell repertoires in COVID-19. The method was immunoSEQ multiplex PCR; TCRdb's version includes in-frame clones alone and lacks a portion of them. The sample carries about 240,000 clones, roughly 90% recorded once. The material sequenced was PBMCs or T cells enriched from blood (not recorded which). The receptors were gathered from a woman in her 30s with acute COVID-19. The CDR3 runs from the conserved cysteine through the conserved F or W. Each record gives: clone size, CDR3 length, D gene, J gene, V gene, CDR3 protein, CDR3 DNA. D genes are given only for firm matches. Rows give clone size only sometimes, using once, few, many, or a class for an expanded clone.

. 13 . TRBJ2-7 TRBV6-5 CASSYDAGRPQYF TGTGCCAGCAGTTACGACGCGGGGAGGCCGCAGTACTTC
. 13 . TRBJ2-1 TRBV13 CASSAGQWDEQFF TGTGCCAGCAGCGCTGGACAGTGGGATGAGCAGTTCTTC
. 17 TRBD2 TRBJ2-1 TRBV6-2/TRBV6-3 CASTPWVGGGSYNEQFF TGTGCCAGCACCCCATGGGTGGGCGGGGGTTCCTACAATGAGCAGTTCTTC
once 14 TRBD1 TRBJ1-1 TRBV10-1 CASTPGTGDGEAFF TGCGCCAGCACCCCAGGGACAGGGGATGGTGAAGCTTTCTTT
. 17 . TRBJ2-1 TRBV14 CASSHPTGYGPYNEQFF TGTGCCAGCAGCCACCCCACAGGGTACGGACCCTACAATGAGCAGTTCTTC
. 18 . TRBJ1-6 TRBV5-1 CASSLYESGSSYNSPLHF TGCGCCAGCAGCTTGTACGAGAGTGGTAGCTCCTATAATTCACCCCTCCACTTT
. 15 TRBD1 TRBJ2-7 TRBV7-9 CASSPRGAGGYEQYF TGTGCCAGCAGCCCGAGGGGAGCAGGGGGCTACGAGCAGTACTTC
once 20 . TRBJ2-1 TRBV10-1 CASSDVLRGGEGRSYNEQFF TGCGCCAGCAGTGATGTATTAAGGGGGGGAGAGGGGAGATCCTACAATGAGCAGTTCTTC
. 16 TRBD1 TRBJ2-2 TRBV10-3 CAISDPGQGITGELFF TGTGCCATCAGTGATCCGGGACAGGGCATCACCGGGGAGCTGTTTTTT
. 17 TRBD1 TRBJ1-1 TRBV7-9 CASSVHRDRGKEGPSFF TGTGCCAGCAGCGTTCACCGGGACAGGGGGAAGGAAGGGCCCTCTTTCTTT
. 11 . TRBJ2-7 TRBV24-1 CATQGIDEQYF TGTGCCACTCAGGGGATCGACGAGCAGTACTTC
. 14 TRBD1 TRBJ1-1 TRBV7-9 CASSLHSTGAGAFF TGTGCCAGCAGCCTACATTCGACAGGGGCAGGGGCTTTCTTT